Listed below are T cell receptor beta chains from one sample, sequenced in a study of cytomegalovirus exposure and HLA in healthy donors. Sequenced by immunoSEQ multiplex PCR; TCRdb stores in-frame clones only, minus some. The profile shows around 67,000 clones, approximately 58% of them singletons. Sequenced sample: PBMCs. Source of these receptors: a woman aged 45-59 years in good health and CMV-seronegative. The CDR3 runs from the conserved cysteine through the conserved F or W. D genes are given only for firm matches. Size tells how often a clone was seen (once, few, many) or the class of an expanded clone, and some rows leave it out.

V gene: TRBV27
D gene: TRBD1
clone size: .
J gene: TRBJ1-1
CDR3 DNA: TGTGCCAGCAGTAAACCGGGACAGGGGGCAGGCACTGAAGCTTTCTTT
CDR3 protein: CASSKPGQGAGTEAFF

V gene: TRBV6-6
D gene: .
clone size: .
J gene: TRBJ1-1
CDR3 DNA: TGTGCCAGCAGTTACTGGGTGGGCAGGGAAGGAACTGAAGCTTTCTTT
CDR3 protein: CASSYWVGREGTEAFF

V gene: TRBV5-4
D gene: .
clone size: .
J gene: TRBJ1-1
CDR3 DNA: TGTGCCAGCAGCTTGGCCGGCGGGCCTGAAGCTTTCTTT
CDR3 protein: CASSLAGGPEAFF

V gene: TRBV9
D gene: TRBD2
clone size: .
J gene: TRBJ2-7
CDR3 DNA: TGTGCCAGCAGCGTATCCTATGGACTAGGCTACTACGAGCAGTACTTC
CDR3 protein: CASSVSYGLGYYEQYF

V gene: TRBV5-1
D gene: .
clone size: .
J gene: TRBJ2-3
CDR3 DNA: TGCGCCAGCAGCAGTACTAGCACAGATACGCAGTATTTT
CDR3 protein: CASSSTSTDTQYF

V gene: TRBV7-6
D gene: .
clone size: .
J gene: TRBJ2-7
CDR3 DNA: TGTGCCAGCAGCTTCCGCGCGGGACAGTATATCGAGCAGTACTTC
CDR3 protein: CASSFRAGQYIEQYF

V gene: TRBV5-1
D gene: .
clone size: .
J gene: TRBJ2-1
CDR3 DNA: TGCGCCAGCAGCTTGGCCGTAGGTAGCGGCTCCTACAATGAGCAGTTCTTC
CDR3 protein: CASSLAVGSGSYNEQFF

V gene: TRBV7-3
D gene: TRBD1
clone size: .
J gene: TRBJ2-4
CDR3 DNA: TGTGCCAGCAGCTTAATGGCAGGGGGACAGGGAGGGCAAAACATTCAGTACTTC
CDR3 protein: CASSLMAGGQGGQNIQYF

V gene: TRBV12-2
D gene: .
clone size: once
J gene: TRBJ2-1
CDR3 DNA: TGTGCAAGTCGCCCCGGGCGGGAGGGTTCCTACAATGAGCAGTTCTTC
CDR3 protein: CASRPGREGSYNEQFF

V gene: TRBV9
D gene: TRBD1
clone size: .
J gene: TRBJ2-3
CDR3 DNA: TGTGCCAGCAGCGTAGTGGCAGGGGGCGATACGCAGTATTTT
CDR3 protein: CASSVVAGGDTQYF

V gene: TRBV9
D gene: .
clone size: .
J gene: TRBJ1-4
CDR3 DNA: TGTGCCAGCAGCGTGAGTGTGGGAGGCGAAAAACTGTTTTTT
CDR3 protein: CASSVSVGGEKLFF

V gene: TRBV7-9
D gene: TRBD1
clone size: few
J gene: TRBJ2-7
CDR3 DNA: TGTGCCAGCAGCCCCGGACAGGGAGTATACGAGCAGTACTTC
CDR3 protein: CASSPGQGVYEQYF

V gene: TRBV29-1
D gene: TRBD1
clone size: few
J gene: TRBJ1-2
CDR3 DNA: TGCAGCGCGGGACAGGGGATTAACTATGGCTACACCTTC
CDR3 protein: CSAGQGINYGYTF

V gene: TRBV7-2
D gene: TRBD1
clone size: .
J gene: TRBJ1-1
CDR3 DNA: TGTGCCAGCAGCCCCTTAGGGGCAGGGGGAGTTCTCTTT
CDR3 protein: CASSPLGAGGVLF

V gene: TRBV4-1
D gene: TRBD1
clone size: .
J gene: TRBJ1-3
CDR3 DNA: TGCGCCAGCAGCCAATCCGACAGGGGTGCTGGAAACACCATATATTTT
CDR3 protein: CASSQSDRGAGNTIYF

V gene: TRBV4-3
D gene: .
clone size: .
J gene: TRBJ1-3
CDR3 DNA: TGCGCCAGCAGCCAAGATAGATACTCTGGAAACACCATATATTTT
CDR3 protein: CASSQDRYSGNTIYF

V gene: TRBV5-6
D gene: TRBD1
clone size: .
J gene: TRBJ2-3
CDR3 DNA: TGTGCCAGCAGCTTGGATCAGGGGGCAATCCCAGATACGCAGTATTTT
CDR3 protein: CASSLDQGAIPDTQYF

V gene: TRBV29-1
D gene: .
clone size: .
J gene: TRBJ2-1
CDR3 DNA: TGCAGCGTTGAAGATTCGGGACTTGACAATGAGCAGTTCTTC
CDR3 protein: CSVEDSGLDNEQFF